The entry that follows covers one T cell receptor beta chain sequence. The CDR3 totals 18 residues. The germline CDR1 and CDR2 sequences are SGHTA and FQGNSA. V was pared by 6 bases and J by 1 base, with 9 bases of the junction left unmatched. Patients from Seattle were sampled longitudinally, starting during active infection. Authors' analysis steps: The authors estimated nucleated cell counts from reference gene primer amplification. Clones were read by immunoSEQ multiplex PCR, and TCRdb kept only the in-frame ones, dropping some. D and trimming come from the DNA, and the V and J calls and clone size come from that table. The table records just over 300,000 clones, just under 90% of them present only once. The data derive from a study of blood T cell repertoires in COVID-19. Background on the study: Acute and convalescent COVID-19 specimens originated in the United States, Italy and Spain. T cells, B-cell-depleted T cells, or PBMCs supplied cDNA or gDNA.

This TCR came from a woman aged 25 to 39 with COVID-19, enrolled during active disease. The sample consisted of peripheral blood. The genes are TRBV7-2 and TRBJ2-3, with 14 positions matching TRBD2. The CDR3 loop is CASRLRLAGGRGTDTQYF. The DNA of the CDR3 is TGTGCCAGCAGACTTAGACTAGCGGGGGGGCGGGGCACAGATACGCAGTATTTT.